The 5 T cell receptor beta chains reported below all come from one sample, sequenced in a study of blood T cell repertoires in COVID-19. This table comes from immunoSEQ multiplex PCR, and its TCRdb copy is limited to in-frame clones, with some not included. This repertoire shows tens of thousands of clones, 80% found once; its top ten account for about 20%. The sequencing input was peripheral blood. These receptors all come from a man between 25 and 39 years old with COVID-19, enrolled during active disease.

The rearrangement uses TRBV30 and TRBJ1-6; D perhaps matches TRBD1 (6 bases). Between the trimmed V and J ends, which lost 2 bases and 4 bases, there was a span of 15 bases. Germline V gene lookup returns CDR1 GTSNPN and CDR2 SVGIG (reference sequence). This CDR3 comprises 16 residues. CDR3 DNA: TGTGCCTGGAGTACAGCCGGGACATCGTATAATTCACCCCTCCACTTT. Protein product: CAWSTAGTSYNSPLHF.

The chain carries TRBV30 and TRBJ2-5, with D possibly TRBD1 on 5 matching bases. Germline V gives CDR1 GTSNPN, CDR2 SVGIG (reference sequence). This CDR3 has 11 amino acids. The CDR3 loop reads CAGALGETQYF. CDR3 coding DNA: TGTGCAGGGGCCTTGGGAGAGACCCAGTACTTC.

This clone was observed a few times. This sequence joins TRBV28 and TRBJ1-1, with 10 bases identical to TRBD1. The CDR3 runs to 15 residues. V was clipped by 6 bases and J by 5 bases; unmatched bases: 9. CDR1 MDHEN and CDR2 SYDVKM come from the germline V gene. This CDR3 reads CASRDDRGLGTEAFF. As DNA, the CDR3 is TGTGCCAGCAGGGACGACAGGGGGCTGGGAACTGAAGCTTTCTTT.

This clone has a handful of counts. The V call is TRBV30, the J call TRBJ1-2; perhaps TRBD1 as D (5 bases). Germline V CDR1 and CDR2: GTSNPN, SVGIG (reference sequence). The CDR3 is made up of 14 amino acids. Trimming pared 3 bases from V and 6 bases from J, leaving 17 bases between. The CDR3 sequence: CAWSPGGEGNGYTF. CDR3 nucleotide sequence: TGTGCCTGGAGCCCCGGGGGGGAAGGGAATGGCTACACCTTC.

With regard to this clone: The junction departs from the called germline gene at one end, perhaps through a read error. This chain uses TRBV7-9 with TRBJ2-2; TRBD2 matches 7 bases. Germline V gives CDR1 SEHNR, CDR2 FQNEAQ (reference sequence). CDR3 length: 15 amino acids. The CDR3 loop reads CASSPSSGPTRELFF. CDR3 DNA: TGTGCCAGCAGCCCATCTAGCGGACCCACCCGGGAGCTGTTTTTT.